These T cell receptor beta chains were read from a single sample in a study of blood T cells in healthy people across ages. TCRdb called the 5' RACE reads again in MiXCR, with one record for every CDR3 protein. This table holds 550,000 to 750,000 distinct CDR3 sequences, under 25% found once. Input material: blood. The receptors here all came from a man aged 65 to 79 in good health. The conserved cysteine and the conserved F or W are not part of the CDR3 here. The order of the fields is V gene, J gene, CDR3 protein.

v_call: TRBV2; j_call: TRBJ2-3; cdr3_aa: ASSLPGQVVTGTDTQY
v_call: TRBV18; j_call: TRBJ2-1; cdr3_aa: ASSPPIAGSSYNEQF
v_call: TRBV20-1; j_call: NA; cdr3_aa: SARESGPRGNEQF
v_call: TRBV3-1; j_call: NA; cdr3_aa: ASSQRTGNNEQF
v_call: TRBV7-3; j_call: TRBJ1-2; cdr3_aa: ASSQENGYGYT
v_call: TRBV29-1; j_call: TRBJ2-7; cdr3_aa: SVVVSYEQY
v_call: TRBV3-1; j_call: TRBJ2-3; cdr3_aa: ASSRTSLGDTQY
v_call: TRBV3-1; j_call: TRBJ2-4; cdr3_aa: ASSREGGAKNIQY
v_call: TRBV5-1; j_call: TRBJ2-1; cdr3_aa: ASSLDAGNEQF
v_call: TRBV7-2; j_call: TRBJ2-7; cdr3_aa: ASSLQGGSGYEQY
v_call: TRBV2; j_call: TRBJ2-2; cdr3_aa: ASKLGTSGRGGELF
v_call: TRBV6-2/TRBV6-3; j_call: TRBJ2-3; cdr3_aa: ASSSGRVADTQY
v_call: TRBV27; j_call: TRBJ2-5; cdr3_aa: ASSGTSGRTETQY
v_call: TRBV7-6; j_call: TRBJ2-5; cdr3_aa: ASSLDRFTGRETQY
v_call: TRBV9; j_call: NA; cdr3_aa: ASSGGDYEQY
v_call: TRBV5-1; j_call: TRBJ1-2; cdr3_aa: ASSLRDNYGYT
v_call: TRBV20-1; j_call: TRBJ1-5; cdr3_aa: SASAPNEGTGNQPQH
v_call: TRBV12-3/TRBV12-4; j_call: TRBJ2-2; cdr3_aa: ASSFGSGRTGELF
v_call: TRBV7-8; j_call: TRBJ2-7; cdr3_aa: ASSGRGLAGGIGYEQY
v_call: TRBV5-5; j_call: NA; cdr3_aa: ASSFGLAVYNEQF
v_call: TRBV5-1; j_call: TRBJ1-1; cdr3_aa: ASSLDRNTEAF
v_call: TRBV5-1; j_call: TRBJ1-1; cdr3_aa: ASSNDMGIEAF
v_call: TRBV7-9; j_call: TRBJ2-5; cdr3_aa: ASSLAGFDQY
v_call: TRBV5-1; j_call: TRBJ2-7; cdr3_aa: ASSVRGFDEQY
v_call: TRBV27; j_call: TRBJ1-2; cdr3_aa: ASSLSIGAGYGYT
v_call: TRBV21-1; j_call: TRBJ2-5; cdr3_aa: ASREGPETQY
v_call: TRBV5-6; j_call: TRBJ2-3; cdr3_aa: ASSLSLAGPDTQY
v_call: TRBV2; j_call: TRBJ2-5; cdr3_aa: ASSVLAGQETQY
v_call: TRBV4-2; j_call: TRBJ2-5; cdr3_aa: ASSQIGLAGEETQY
v_call: TRBV20-1; j_call: TRBJ1-2; cdr3_aa: SAGSGGDNYGYT
v_call: TRBV27; j_call: TRBJ1-1; cdr3_aa: ASSPRQGTEAF
v_call: TRBV6-2/TRBV6-3; j_call: NA; cdr3_aa: ASSYQAPYEQY
v_call: TRBV12-3/TRBV12-4; j_call: TRBJ1-5; cdr3_aa: ASSRQDRGVDQPQH
v_call: TRBV7-9; j_call: TRBJ2-2; cdr3_aa: ASSLLDIPTGELF
v_call: TRBV28; j_call: TRBJ2-7; cdr3_aa: ASRKEDYEQY
v_call: TRBV5-1; j_call: TRBJ2-1; cdr3_aa: ASSLTGTSGYNEQF
v_call: TRBV28; j_call: TRBJ1-3; cdr3_aa: ASSLGHTIY
v_call: TRBV3-1; j_call: TRBJ2-1; cdr3_aa: ASSHERGSSYNEQF
v_call: TRBV11-2; j_call: TRBJ2-7; cdr3_aa: ASSLAPGQASYEQY